These 13 T cell receptor beta chains originate from one sample sequenced in a study of T cells in women clearing cervical HPV infection. Generated by immunoSEQ multiplex PCR, the TCRdb table keeps only in-frame clones and is missing some. The sample includes 30,000 to 35,000 clones. Sequenced sample: blood buffy coat. The receptors originated from a woman aged 18 to 75 with a cervical HPV16 infection that either progressed to CIN3+ or cleared (not recorded which).

CDR3 DNA (partial): TGCAGTGCGGCAGGGACTACCAGGGCAGATACG. It yields the protein CSAAGTTRADT. The full CDR3 reads CSAAGTTRADTQYF. The chain couples TRBV20-1 to TRBJ2-3; 7 bases map to TRBD2. The DNA ends 3 residues before the CDR3 does, and the rest of the CDR3 is filled in from the germline J gene. Looked up from germline, CDR1 is DFQATT and CDR2 is SNEGSKA (reference sequence). V shed 6 bases, J shed 4 bases, and the junction held 10 bases outside the gene matches. This CDR3 is built from 14 residues.

On this clone: The DNA ends 3 residues before the CDR3 does, and the rest of the CDR3 is filled in from the germline J gene. The V gene is TRBV19, the J gene TRBJ2-3; TRBD2 is a possible D gene (6 bases). CDR3 size: 14 residues. Looked up from germline, CDR1 is LNHDA and CDR2 is SQIVND (reference sequence). V lost 7 bases, J lost 0 bases, and 11 bases lay in between. The CDR3 DNA, read in part, is TGTGCCAGTAAAACGGGGGTTAGCACAGATACG. This sequence encodes CASKTGVSTDT. The full CDR3 protein reads CASKTGVSTDTQYF.

As concerns this clone: The CDR3 extends 3 residues past the end of the read, so its final part is completed from the germline J gene. Other DNA sequences in this sample translate to the same CDR3. The V and J genes are TRBV7-9 and TRBJ1-3; no reliable D call. Germline V gene lookup returns CDR1 SEHNR and CDR2 FQNEAQ (reference sequence). The CDR3 has 15 amino acids. The V gene lost 2 bases and the J gene lost 1 base, with 9 bases spanning the gap. Partial CDR3 DNA: TGTGCCAGCAGCTTATCGGGGATTTCTGGAAACACC. Its translation is CASSLSGISGNT. The complete CDR3 sequence is CASSLSGISGNTIYF.

A remark on this clone: The CDR3 extends 3 residues past the end of the read, so its final part is completed from the germline J gene. The gene calls are TRBV20-1 and TRBJ2-3, with 11 positions matching TRBD2. V trimming: 3 bases; J trimming: 4 bases; junction bases outside the gene matches: 9. This CDR3 region has 16 residues. Per the germline V gene, CDR1 is DFQATT and CDR2 is SNEGSKA (reference sequence). The CDR3 is CSASPVAGGPPDTQYF. Partial CDR3 DNA: TGCAGTGCTAGCCCTGTAGCGGGGGGGCCCCCAGATACG.

To note about this clone: The read finishes 3 residues shy of the CDR3 end, and the germline J gene is used to complete it. This rearrangement joins TRBV20-1 to TRBJ2-3; D is unclear. CDR1 and CDR2 (germline): DFQATT, SNEGSKA (reference sequence). CDR3 size: 12 residues. Deletions cut 6 bases from V and 1 base from J, with 8 bases between. The CDR3 protein is CSAAVRTDTQYF. CDR3 bases read: TGCAGTGCGGCGGTACGCACAGATACG.

As concerns this clone: The DNA ends 3 residues before the CDR3 does, and the rest of the CDR3 is filled in from the germline J gene. V and J are TRBV20-1 and TRBJ1-1; no definite D call. The CDR3 totals 15 residues. Deletions cut 5 bases from V and 4 bases from J, with 20 bases between. Germline CDR1 reads DFQATT; CDR2 reads SNEGSKA (reference sequence). Incomplete CDR3 DNA: TGCAGTGCTTTTCCGCACTCTCTTAGGGCCACTGAA. Its protein is CSAFPHSLRATE. The full CDR3 is CSAFPHSLRATEAFF.

In the case of this clone: Read coverage stops 3 residues before the CDR3 terminus; the germline J gene supplies the remainder. The genes are TRBV7-9 and TRBJ2-1, with TRBD2 matching 12 bases. The germline CDR1 and CDR2 sequences are SEHNR and FQNEAQ (reference sequence). With V trimmed by 1 base and J by 6 bases, 1 base remained unmatched. The CDR3 consists of 15 residues. This CDR3 reads CASSLGLAGVNEQFF. The CDR3 bases that were read are TGTGCCAGCAGCTTAGGACTAGCGGGAGTCAATGAG. The variable domain in full, completed from reference TRBV7-9 and TRBJ2-1, reads DTGVSQNPRHKITKRGQNVTFRCDPISEHNRLYWYRQTLGQGPEFLTYFQNEAQLEKSRLLSDRFSAERPKGSFSTLEIQRTEQGDSAMYLCASSLGLAGVNEQFFGPGTRLTVL.

As for this clone: The read finishes 3 residues shy of the CDR3 end, and the germline J gene is used to complete it. The chain employs TRBV5-1 and TRBJ2-2; D ambiguous. The CDR3 runs to 14 residues. The germline gives CDR1 SGHRS, CDR2 YFSETQ. The ends were cut back, 1 base at V and 3 bases at J, with 7 bases in the middle. CDR3 amino acids: CASSLMADTGELFF. Partial CDR3 DNA: TGCGCCAGCAGCTTGATGGCAGACACCGGGGAG.

In regard to this clone: The read gets to within 3 residues of the CDR3 end, and the germline J gene fills in the rest. This sequence joins TRBV20-1 and TRBJ2-7; 7 bases align to TRBD1. The CDR3 totals 12 residues. Germline-derived CDR1 and CDR2 are DFQATT and SNEGSKA (reference sequence). Trimming removed 6 bases from V and 2 bases from J; junction bases left unmatched: 4. The DNA read from the CDR3 is TGCAGTGCAAGACAGGGCCCCTACGAG. As protein: CSARQGPYE. From start to end, the CDR3 is CSARQGPYEQYF.

Notes on this clone: The germline gene is not matched at one end of the junction; a read error may be the cause. The sequenced fragment ends 3 residues before the CDR3 boundary, so the rest is inferred from the germline J gene. This chain uses TRBV19 with TRBJ1-2, with D unclear. The CDR3 is 17 residues long. Germline CDR1 and CDR2: LNHDA and SQIVND (reference sequence). The covered CDR3 bases are TGTGCCAGGAGTATAGACCGGCTAGCGGGAGTAAACAATGAC. Translating it yields CARSIDRLAGVNND. The complete CDR3 protein is CARSIDRLAGVNNDYTF.

Remarks on this clone: Sequencing ends 3 residues short of the CDR3 end; the germline J gene provides the rest. The chain joins TRBV19 to TRBJ2-5; the match to TRBD2 covers 15 bases. Germline CDR1 reads LNHDA; CDR2 reads SQIVND (reference sequence). This CDR3 has 15 amino acids. The J segment lost 4 bases and the V segment lost 4 bases, leaving 1 base of the junction unmatched. CDR3 region: CASSRGLAGGETQYF. CDR3 DNA, as far as it was read: TGTGCCAGTAGTAGGGGACTAGCGGGGGGAGAGACC.

As for this clone: The read ends 3 residues before the CDR3 terminus; that terminus is restored from the germline J gene. V and J are TRBV29-1 and TRBJ2-3, with 7 positions matching TRBD1. The germline gives CDR1 SQVTM, CDR2 ANQGSEA. This CDR3 is built from 14 residues. The CDR3 is CSVRDSLSNQPQYF. CDR3 DNA, as far as it was read: TGCAGCGTCCGGGACAGCCTTAGCAATCAGCCG.

Turning to this clone: The read comes to an end 3 residues before the CDR3 does, leaving the germline J gene to fill in the end. V and J are TRBV19 and TRBJ1-1, with 9 bases fitting TRBD1. Unmatched junction bases numbered 3, after V lost 5 bases and J lost 5 bases. CDR1 is LNHDA and CDR2 is SQIVND in the germline V gene (reference sequence). The CDR3 consists of 13 residues. Partial CDR3 DNA: TGTGCCAGTAGTCCGACAGGGGGAACTGAA. Translation gives CASSPTGGTE. The entire CDR3 reads CASSPTGGTEAFF.